This paragraph covers one T cell receptor beta chain sequence. Its antigen remains unknown. The Oncomine TCR Beta short-read assay sequenced DNA from cultured CD4+ T cells. TCRdb ran MiXCR on the PCR reads and lists one entry per CDR3 protein. The sample lists about 10,000 distinct CDR3 sequences, less than 50% occurring once. These data are taken from a study of vaccination and CD4 T cells after COVID-19. As for the study in general: The convalescent population consisted of six males and four females, two of whom were of Hispanic ethnicity. Sampling post-COVID took place a median roughly 92 days after diagnosis (range 35 to 161). Blood was drawn a median around 74 days post second dose, range 14 to 241.

Treatment specified: approximately nine-day PBMC culture with coronavirus spike peptide pools or control peptides (ViraFEST assay). Prior to the COVID-19 pandemic (2011-2018), the unexposed donor's CD4+ T cells were collected. CDR1 is LNHDA, CDR2 SQIVND, per germline (reference sequence). V was clipped by 4 bases and J by 3 bases, with 15 bases between them. This CDR3 region has 16 residues. This TCR derives from a human donor in good health. The chain uses TRBV19 and TRBJ1-4, with D possibly being TRBD1 (6 bases). Sequencing input: CD4+ T cells from blood, cultured in vitro. CDR3 DNA sequence: TGTGCCAGTAGTACCGGGACAACCAGAGCTAATGAAAAACTGTTTTTT. Protein product: CASSTGTTRANEKLFF.